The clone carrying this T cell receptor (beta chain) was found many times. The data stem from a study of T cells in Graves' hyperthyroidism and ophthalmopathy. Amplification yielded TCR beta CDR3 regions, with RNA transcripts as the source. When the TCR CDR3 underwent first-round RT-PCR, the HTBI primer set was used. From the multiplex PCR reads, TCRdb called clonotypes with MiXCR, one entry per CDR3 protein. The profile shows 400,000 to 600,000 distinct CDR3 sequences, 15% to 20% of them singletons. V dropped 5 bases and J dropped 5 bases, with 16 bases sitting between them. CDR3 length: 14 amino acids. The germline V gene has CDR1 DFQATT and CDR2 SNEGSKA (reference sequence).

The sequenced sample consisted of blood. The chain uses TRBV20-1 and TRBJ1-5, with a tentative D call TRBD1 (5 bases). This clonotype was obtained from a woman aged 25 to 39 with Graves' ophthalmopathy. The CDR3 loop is CSAPLAGPDQPQHF. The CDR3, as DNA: TGCAGTGCTCCCCTGGCAGGGCCCGATCAGCCCCAGCATTTT.